This paragraph covers one T cell receptor beta chain sequence. Its antigen is still unknown. The sample comes from a study of shared clonotypes between healthy human individuals. The CDR3 extends over 14 amino acids. Trimming removed 6 bases at V and 4 bases at J, with 19 bases between. Looked up from germline, CDR1 is SQVTM and CDR2 is ANQGSEA. Researchers ran the assay at a deep level. In the sorted-subset replicate PCRs, 150 to 200 ng DNA, 30,000 or so T cell genomes, was used. Some clones are missing from TCRdb's copy, which holds only in-frame ones; the method was immunoSEQ multiplex PCR. The table has around 580,000 clones, roughly 98% seen once. Overall study findings and caveats: Unshared clonotypes carried lower generation probabilities than those common to all four donors.

CD45RO-negative, CCR7-selected cells formed the naive CD8 fraction, which excluded terminally differentiated effector memory CD45RA+ cells. Among the donors, all were Caucasian adults who lived in Nashville, Tennessee. The receptor was derived from a man aged 25 to 40 in good health. The chain uses TRBV29-1 and TRBJ2-7, with D tentatively TRBD1 (6 bases). The sequenced sample consisted of naive CD8+ T cells sorted from blood. CDR3 protein: CSVYLPGAVYEQYF. In DNA, the CDR3 is TGCAGCGTATACCTACCAGGGGCTGTGTACGAGCAGTACTTC.